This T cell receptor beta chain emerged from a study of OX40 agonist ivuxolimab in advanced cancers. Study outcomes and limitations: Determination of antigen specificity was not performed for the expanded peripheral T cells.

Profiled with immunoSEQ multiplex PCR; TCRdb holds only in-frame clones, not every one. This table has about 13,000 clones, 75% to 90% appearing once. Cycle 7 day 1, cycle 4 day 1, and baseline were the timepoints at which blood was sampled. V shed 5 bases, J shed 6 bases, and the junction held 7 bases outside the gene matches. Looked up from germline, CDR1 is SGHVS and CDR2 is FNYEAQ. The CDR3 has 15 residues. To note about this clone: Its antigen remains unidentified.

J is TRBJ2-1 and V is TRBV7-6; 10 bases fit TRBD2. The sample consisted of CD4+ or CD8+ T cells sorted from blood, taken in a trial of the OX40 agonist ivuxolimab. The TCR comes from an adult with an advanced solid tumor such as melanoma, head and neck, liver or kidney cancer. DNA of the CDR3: TGTGCCAGCAGCAACAAAGCGGGGGGGTCCAATGAGCAGTTCTTC. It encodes CASSNKAGGSNEQFF.